This T cell receptor beta chain was documented in a study of blood T cell repertoires in COVID-19. Study at large: Sites in the United States, Italy and Spain provided acute and convalescent COVID-19 samples. The cDNA or gDNA used as material had been derived from T cells, B-cell-depleted T cells, or PBMCs.

After removal of 9 bases from V and 5 bases from J, the junction contained 11 bases not matched to a gene. Looked up from germline, CDR1 is SGHTA and CDR2 is FQGTGA. The CDR3 loop spans 15 amino acids. Seattle patients were enrolled during active infection and followed longitudinally. Authors' analysis steps: Reference gene primer amplification yielded estimated nucleated cell counts. Sequenced by immunoSEQ multiplex PCR; TCRdb stores in-frame clones only, minus some. V and J calls and clone size are as listed in that table; D and trimming were resolved from the DNA. The sample consists of about 180,000 clones, 83% of them appearing once.

The receptor's source is a woman in her 70s with COVID-19, enrolled during active disease. The chain links TRBV7-3 to TRBJ1-2, with 11 bases matching TRBD1. Sequences were obtained from peripheral blood. The CDR3, as DNA: TGTGCCAGACCGGACAGGGGGCGATTACTGTATGGCTACACCTTC. It translates to CARPDRGRLLYGYTF.